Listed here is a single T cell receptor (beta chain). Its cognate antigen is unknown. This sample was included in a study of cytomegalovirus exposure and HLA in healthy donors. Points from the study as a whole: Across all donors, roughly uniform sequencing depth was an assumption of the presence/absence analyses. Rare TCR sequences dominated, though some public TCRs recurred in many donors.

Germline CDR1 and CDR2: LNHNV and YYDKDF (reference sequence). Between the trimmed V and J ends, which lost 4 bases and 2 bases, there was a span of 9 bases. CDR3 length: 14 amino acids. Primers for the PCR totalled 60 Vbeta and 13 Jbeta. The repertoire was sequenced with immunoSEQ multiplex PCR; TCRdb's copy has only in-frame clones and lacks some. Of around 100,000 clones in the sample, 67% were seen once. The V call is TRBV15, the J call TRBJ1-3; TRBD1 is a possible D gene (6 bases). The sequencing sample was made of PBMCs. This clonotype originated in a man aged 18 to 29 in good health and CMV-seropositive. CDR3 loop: CATSKGGAGNTIYF. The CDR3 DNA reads TGTGCCACCAGCAAGGGGGGGGCTGGAAACACCATATATTTT.